The entry that follows covers one T cell receptor (beta chain) sequence. The data are from a study of blood T cell repertoires in COVID-19. Study-level background: Acute-phase and convalescent COVID-19 samples originated in the United States, Italy and Spain. Sample material is recorded as cDNA or gDNA derived from T cells, B-cell-depleted T cells, or PBMCs.

Source study methods: Reference gene primer amplification gave estimated nucleated cell counts. The assay was immunoSEQ multiplex PCR, and TCRdb's table has in-frame clones only and misses some. V and J calls and clone size are those listed in that table; D and trimming were worked out from the DNA. The sample holds a few hundred thousand clones, about 88% seen once. Trimming shortened V by 3 bases and J by 0 bases, and 15 bases separated the two germline ends. Germline V gene sequence: CDR1 LNHDA, CDR2 SQIVND (reference sequence). The CDR3 has 17 residues. Source material: peripheral blood. This TCR came from a man in his sixties who had recovered from COVID-19. The chain employs TRBV19 and TRBJ1-5; TRBD1 might be the D (5 bases). CDR3 bases: TGTGCCAGTAGTATGGGCAGGGAACATCCTAGCAATCAGCCCCAGCATTTT. It specifies CASSMGREHPSNQPQHF.